This passage covers 25 T cell receptor beta chains from one sample sequenced in a study of T cells in Graves' hyperthyroidism and ophthalmopathy. Template material for amplifying TCR beta CDR3 regions consisted of RNA transcripts. Primed by the HTBI set, a first-round RT-PCR was run on the TCR CDR3. One entry per CDR3 protein results from TCRdb running MiXCR on the multiplex PCR reads. In the table there are some 760,000 distinct CDR3 sequences, around 15% of which are singletons. The sequenced material came from blood. These receptors originate from a woman aged 18-29 years with Graves' hyperthyroidism.

This clonotype has a count of ten or more. V usage is TRBV28 and J usage is TRBJ2-3; D is undetermined. With 8 bases removed from V and 0 bases from J, the gap between germline ends came to 6 bases. The CDR3 totals 12 residues. Germline values: CDR1 MDHEN, CDR2 SYDVKM. In DNA form, the CDR3 reads TGTGCCAGCGGGAAAAGCACAGATACGCAGTATTTT. Translation: CASGKSTDTQYF.

In its sample, this clonotype was seen many times. CDR3 nucleotides: TGTGCCAGCAGCTTAGAGGGAGCAGGGCCGAACACCGGGGAGCTGTTTTTT. Its translation: CASSLEGAGPNTGELFF. The chain is built from TRBV7-2 and TRBJ2-2; the D call may be TRBD1 or TRBD2 (5 bases each). In germline, CDR1 is SGHTA, CDR2 FQGNSA. CDR3 size: 17 residues. Trimming shortened V by 1 base and J by 0 bases, and 12 bases separated the two germline ends. The entire variable domain, with the rest obtained from reference TRBV7-2 and TRBJ2-2, is as follows: GAGVSQSPSNKVTEKGKDVELRCDPISGHTALYWYRQSLGQGLEFLIYFQGNSAPDKSGLPSDRFSAERTGGSVSTLTIQRTQQEDSAVYLCASSLEGAGPNTGELFFGEGSRLTVL.

This clonotype was recorded many times. The chain links TRBV28 to TRBJ2-7; 7 bases are a match to TRBD2. Trimming at V came to 2 bases and at J to 4 bases, leaving 14 bases not matched to a gene. Per the germline V gene, CDR1 is MDHEN and CDR2 is SYDVKM. The CDR3 consists of 17 residues. Written as DNA, the CDR3 is TGTGCCAGCAGTTTAGGACTAGTATACGATCAAGGGTACGAGCAGTACTTC. Its translation: CASSLGLVYDQGYEQYF.

This clonotype was seen many times. The chain employs TRBV20-1 and TRBJ1-1, with D perhaps TRBD1 (5 bases). The CDR3 is 13 amino acids. The germline V and J ends were trimmed by 6 bases and 4 bases, with 15 bases remaining between them. CDR1 DFQATT and CDR2 SNEGSKA come from the germline V gene (reference sequence). CDR3 DNA sequence: TGCAGTGCCGTGAAAGGAGGGGCCACTGAAGCTTTCTTT. It encodes CSAVKGGATEAFF.

This clonotype came up many times. The chain couples TRBV13 to TRBJ1-5, with unresolved D. The V and J ends lost 5 bases and 4 bases respectively, with 9 bases between them. The length of the CDR3 is 13 residues. Germline V gene sequence: CDR1 PRHDT, CDR2 FYEKMQ (reference sequence). The CDR3: CASSQTLNQPQHF. The CDR3 DNA is TGTGCCAGCAGCCAGACCCTTAATCAGCCCCAGCATTTT.

In its sample, this clonotype was seen many times. J is TRBJ1-5 and V is TRBV2; D is uncertain. Germline V gives CDR1 SNHLY, CDR2 FYNNEI. Trimming stripped 2 bases from V and 6 bases from J, with 5 bases between. The length of the CDR3 is 12 residues. The CDR3 protein is CASSENRQPQHF. The DNA for the CDR3 is TGTGCCAGCAGTGAAAACCGTCAGCCCCAGCATTTT. Full variable domain (missing parts from reference TRBV2 and TRBJ1-5): EPEVTQTPSHQVTQMGQEVILRCVPISNHLYFYWYRQILGQKVEFLVSFYNNEISEKSEIFDDQFSVERPDGSNFTLKIRSTKLEDSAMYFCASSENRQPQHFGDGTRLSIL.

Worth noting for this clonotype: A much larger clone is a single base away; this may be a read error. V gene TRBV7-9 combines with J gene TRBJ2-5; 10 nucleotides align to TRBD1. V dropped 5 bases and J dropped 7; count of bases not matched to a gene: 7. Looked up from germline, CDR1 is SEHNR and CDR2 is FQNEAQ (reference sequence). This CDR3 has 14 amino acids. CDR3 loop: CASSAWDRGGTQYF. In nucleotides, the CDR3 is TGTGCCAGCAGCGCCTGGGACAGGGGTGGGACCCAGTACTTC.

This clonotype was detected many times. The genes are TRBV11-2 and TRBJ2-1, with D hard to call. CDR1 is SGHAT and CDR2 is FQNNGV in the germline V gene. This CDR3 is 11 amino acids long. Deletions cut 1 base from V and 10 bases from J, with 5 bases between. The CDR3 reads CASSLGTEQFF. The CDR3 nucleotides read TGTGCCAGCAGCTTAGGGACGGAGCAGTTCTTC. The full variable domain, completed using reference TRBV11-2 and TRBJ2-1, is EAGVAQSPRYKIIEKRQSVAFWCNPISGHATLYWYQQILGQGPKLLIQFQNNGVVDDSQLPKDRFSAERLKGVDSTLKIQPAKLEDSAVYLCASSLGTEQFFGPGTRLTVL.

This clonotype was recorded at least ten times. This rearrangement joins TRBV6-4 to TRBJ2-7, with D perhaps being TRBD1 or TRBD2 (5 bases each). The CDR3 runs 19 residues. V gave up 0 bases and J gave up 3 bases, with 24 bases separating them. Germline V CDR1 and CDR2: MRHNA, SNTAGT. CDR3 coding DNA: TGTGCCAGCAGTGACTCCTTTCCGGGACCCACGGAGGTGGTCTACGAGCAGTACTTC. Protein: CASSDSFPGPTEVVYEQYF.

This clonotype was detected only a few times. The chain combines TRBV24-1 with TRBJ2-5; D perhaps matches TRBD2 (6 bases). This CDR3 contains 14 residues. The V gene lost 2 bases and the J gene lost 3 bases, with 9 bases spanning the gap. Per the germline V gene, CDR1 is KGHDR and CDR2 is SFDVKD. The CDR3 DNA reads as TGTGCCACCAGTGATTCGGCGGGAAAAGAGACCCAGTACTTC. Translating gives CATSDSAGKETQYF.

This clonotype appeared many times. This rearrangement joins TRBV2 to TRBJ1-2, with D possibly being TRBD1 (5 bases). Per the germline V gene, CDR1 is SNHLY and CDR2 is FYNNEI. The CDR3 has 17 residues. V was trimmed by 3 bases and J by 4 bases, leaving 21 bases between them. CDR3 DNA sequence: TGTGCCAGCAGTGAGCCCCCCGAGGGACCTATCTCCTATGGCTACACCTTC. It translates to CASSEPPEGPISYGYTF.

This clonotype was recorded at least ten times. V is TRBV5-1 and J is TRBJ2-7, with TRBD1 as a possible D gene (6 bases). Germline CDR1 is SGHRS and CDR2 is YFSETQ. This CDR3 comprises 15 residues. With 4 bases removed from V and 2 bases from J, the gap between germline ends came to 16 bases. Here the CDR3 reads CASSVTHGQTYEQYF. The CDR3 nucleotides are TGCGCCAGCAGCGTGACGCACGGACAGACCTACGAGCAGTACTTC. The full variable domain, rest sourced from reference TRBV5-1 and TRBJ2-7, is KAGVTQTPRYLIKTRGQQVTLSCSPISGHRSVSWYQQTPGQGLQFLFEYFSETQRNKGNFPGRFSGRQFSNSRSEMNVSTLELGDSALYLCASSVTHGQTYEQYFGPGTRLTVT.

In its sample, this clonotype was seen a few times. The rearrangement joins TRBV6-2 or TRBV6-3 to TRBJ2-3; D ambiguous. The germline V and J ends were trimmed by 6 bases and 7 bases, with 11 bases remaining between them. The CDR3 contains 12 residues. Looked up from germline, CDR1 is MNHEY and CDR2 is SVGEGT. The CDR3 region has the DNA TGTGCCAGCAGCCTATACTCGTATACGCAGTATTTT. It encodes CASSLYSYTQYF.

This clonotype was observed a few times. V usage is TRBV7-9 and J usage is TRBJ2-3; D may be TRBD1 (5 bases). The CDR3 contains 13 residues. Germline V gene data show CDR1 as SEHNR and CDR2 as FQNEAQ (reference sequence). V lost 7 bases and J 3 bases, leaving 11 bases between the germline ends. The CDR3 sequence: CASNFQGTDTQYF. As DNA, the CDR3 is TGTGCCAGCAATTTCCAGGGAACAGATACGCAGTATTTT.

This clonotype was recorded many times. The rearrangement uses TRBV2 and TRBJ2-7; 7 nucleotides align to TRBD1. CDR1 is SNHLY and CDR2 is FYNNEI in the germline V gene. Trimming at V came to 1 base and at J to 2 bases, leaving 2 bases not matched to a gene. This CDR3 is built from 14 residues. CDR3 in amino acids: CASSEDRGTYEQYF. For the CDR3, the DNA is TGTGCCAGCAGTGAAGACAGGGGAACCTACGAGCAGTACTTC.

The CDR3 region is CATSDQTAGYGYTF. The CDR3 coding sequence is TGTGCCACCAGTGATCAGACAGCGGGCTATGGCTACACCTTC. This rearrangement joins TRBV24-1 to TRBJ1-2; D may be TRBD1 (5 bases). Germline values: CDR1 KGHDR, CDR2 SFDVKD. CDR3 length: 14 amino acids. V was shortened by 3 bases and J by 4 bases, with 11 bases between the two germline ends.

This clonotype was found many times. This chain joins TRBV12-3 or TRBV12-4 and TRBJ1-2, with 7 bases lining up with TRBD1. CDR3 length: 15 residues. V was clipped by 6 bases and J by 6 bases; unmatched bases: 13. The CDR3 DNA reads TGTGCCAGCAGCCCCCCCCGACAGGGTCGGGATGGCTACACCTTC. The encoded protein is CASSPPRQGRDGYTF.

The sample holds a few counts of this clonotype. The chain is built from TRBV15 and TRBJ2-3, with 9 bases lining up with TRBD2. Germline V gives CDR1 LNHNV, CDR2 YYDKDF (reference sequence). The CDR3 is made up of 16 amino acids. V shed 0 bases, J shed 7 bases, and the junction held 8 bases outside the gene matches. The DNA of the CDR3 is TGTGCCACCAGCAGAGAAGCGGCGGGAGGGCCGTATACGCAGTATTTT. Amino acids: CATSREAAGGPYTQYF. Drawing the rest from reference TRBV15 and TRBJ2-3, the complete variable domain is DAMVIQNPRYQVTQFGKPVTLSCSQTLNHNVMYWYQQKSSQAPKLLFHYYDKDFNNEADTPDNFQSRRPNTSFCFLDIRSPGLGDTAMYLCATSREAAGGPYTQYFGPGTRLTVL.

Many counts were recorded for this clonotype. The rearrangement uses TRBV2 and TRBJ2-1, with a weak D call TRBD1 (5 bases). Germline CDR1 SNHLY, CDR2 FYNNEI. V was cut by 4 bases and J by 4 bases, with 14 bases left in between. The CDR3 is made up of 15 amino acids. CDR3 loop: CASSVRDSGYNEQFF. The CDR3 DNA reads as TGTGCCAGCAGTGTGAGAGATTCAGGGTACAATGAGCAGTTCTTC.

The V call is TRBV9, the J call TRBJ2-2; D uncertain. V was pared by 7 bases and J by 2 bases, with 12 bases between. Germline V gene lookup returns CDR1 SGDLS and CDR2 YYNGEE. This CDR3 is 14 amino acids long. DNA for the CDR3: TGTGCCAGCCGGAAATCTGGAAACACCGGGGAGCTGTTTTTT. Translating gives CASRKSGNTGELFF.

This clonotype was counted between two and nine times. Here the CDR3 DNA reads TGTGCCAGCAGCTTCCCCGATCGTGGAAACACCATATATTTT. Amino acids: CASSFPDRGNTIYF. The chain is built from TRBV7-9 and TRBJ1-3; unclear D gene. Trimming left V 3 bases short and J 3 bases short, with 9 bases between. Germline lookup yields CDR1 SEHNR and CDR2 FQNEAQ (reference sequence). The CDR3 loop spans 14 amino acids.

This clonotype was seen a few times. This chain connects TRBV12-3 or TRBV12-4 to TRBJ1-5, with 9 bases aligning to TRBD1. Trimming removed 6 bases from V and 1 base from J; junction bases left unmatched: 4. The CDR3 loop spans 15 amino acids. In nucleotides, the CDR3 is TGTGCCAGCAGCCGGGACAGGGAAAGCAATCAGCCCCAGCATTTT. It codes for CASSRDRESNQPQHF.

The table lists this clonotype with a few counts. A clone one base away is much larger, so this may be a read error. V is TRBV7-2 and J is TRBJ1-2; D might be TRBD1 (5 bases). From germline, CDR1 is SGHTA and CDR2 FQGNSA. The CDR3 totals 15 residues. The CDR3 region is CACSLGGGNLYGYTF. The CDR3 DNA reads as TGTGCCTGCAGCTTGGGGGGGGGAAACCTCTATGGCTACACCTTC.

This clonotype has only a few counts. The chain links TRBV19 to TRBJ2-5; tentatively, D is TRBD1 (5 bases). The CDR3 loop spans 16 amino acids. V lost 3 bases to trimming and J lost 1 base, with 15 bases between them. Germline V CDR1 and CDR2: LNHDA, SQIVND (reference sequence). This CDR3 reads CASSIDGQGGQETQYF. The CDR3 DNA sequence: TGTGCCAGTAGTATTGATGGGCAGGGTGGCCAAGAGACCCAGTACTTC.

The chain uses TRBV27 and TRBJ2-7; D possibly corresponds to TRBD2 (5 bases). Germline assignment: CDR1 MNHEY and CDR2 SMNVEV (reference sequence). Trimming removed 3 bases at V and 0 bases at J, with 12 bases between. The CDR3 totals 15 residues. The CDR3 sequence: CASSFAGPGSYEQYF. The CDR3 region has the DNA TGTGCCAGCAGTTTTGCGGGCCCGGGCTCCTACGAGCAGTACTTC.